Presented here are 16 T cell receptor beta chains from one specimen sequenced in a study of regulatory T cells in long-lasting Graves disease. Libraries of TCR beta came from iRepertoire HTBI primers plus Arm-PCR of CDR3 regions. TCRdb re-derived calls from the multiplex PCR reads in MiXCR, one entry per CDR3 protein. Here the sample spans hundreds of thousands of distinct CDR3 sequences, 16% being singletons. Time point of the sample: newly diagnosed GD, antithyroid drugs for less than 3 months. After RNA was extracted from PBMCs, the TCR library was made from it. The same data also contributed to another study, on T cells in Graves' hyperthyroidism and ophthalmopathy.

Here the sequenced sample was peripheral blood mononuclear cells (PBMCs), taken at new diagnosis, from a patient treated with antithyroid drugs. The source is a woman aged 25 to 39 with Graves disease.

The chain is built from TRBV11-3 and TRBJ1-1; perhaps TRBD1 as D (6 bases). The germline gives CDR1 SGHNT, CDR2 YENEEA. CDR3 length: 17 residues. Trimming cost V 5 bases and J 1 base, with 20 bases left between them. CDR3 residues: CASSTSPRDTQNTEAFF. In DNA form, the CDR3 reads TGTGCCAGCAGCACCTCGCCGCGGGACACGCAGAACACTGAAGCTTTCTTT. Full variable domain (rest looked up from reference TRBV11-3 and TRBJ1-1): EAGVVQSPRYKIIEKKQPVAFWCNPISGHNTLYWYLQNLGQGPELLIRYENEEAVDDSQLPKDRFSAERLKGVDSTLKIQPAELGDSAVYLCASSTSPRDTQNTEAFFGQGTRLTVV.

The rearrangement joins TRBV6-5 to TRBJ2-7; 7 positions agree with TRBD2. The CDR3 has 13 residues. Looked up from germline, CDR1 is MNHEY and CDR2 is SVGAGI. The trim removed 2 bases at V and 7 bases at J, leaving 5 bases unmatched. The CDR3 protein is CASSYSGVEEQYF. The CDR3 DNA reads TGTGCCAGCAGTTACAGCGGGGTAGAAGAGCAGTACTTC.

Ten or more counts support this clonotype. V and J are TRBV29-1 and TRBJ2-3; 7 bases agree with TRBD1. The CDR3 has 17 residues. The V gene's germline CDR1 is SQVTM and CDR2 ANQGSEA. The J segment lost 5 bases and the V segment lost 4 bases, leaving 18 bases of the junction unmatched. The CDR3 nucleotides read TGCAGCGTTGTAGAAGCCAGGACAGGAGTAAGAGAAGATACGCAGTATTTT. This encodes CSVVEARTGVREDTQYF.

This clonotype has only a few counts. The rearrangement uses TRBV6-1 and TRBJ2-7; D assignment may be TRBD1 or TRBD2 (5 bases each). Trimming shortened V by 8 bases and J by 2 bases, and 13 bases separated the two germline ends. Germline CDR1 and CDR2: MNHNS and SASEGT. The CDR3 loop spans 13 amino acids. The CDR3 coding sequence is TGTGCCAGCGTCCGGGACCGGACCTACGAGCAGTACTTC. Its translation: CASVRDRTYEQYF.

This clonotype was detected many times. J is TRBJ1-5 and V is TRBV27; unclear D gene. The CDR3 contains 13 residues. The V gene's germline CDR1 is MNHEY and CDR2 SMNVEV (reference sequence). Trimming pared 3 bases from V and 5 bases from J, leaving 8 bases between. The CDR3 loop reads CASSFGPDQPQHF. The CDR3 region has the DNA TGTGCCAGCAGTTTCGGGCCTGATCAGCCCCAGCATTTT.

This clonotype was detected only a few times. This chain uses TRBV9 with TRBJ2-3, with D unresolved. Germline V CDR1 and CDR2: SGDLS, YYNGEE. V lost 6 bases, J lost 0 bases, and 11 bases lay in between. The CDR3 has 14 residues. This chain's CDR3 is CASTDGGSTDTQYF. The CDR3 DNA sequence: TGTGCCAGCACCGATGGCGGAAGCACAGATACGCAGTATTTT.

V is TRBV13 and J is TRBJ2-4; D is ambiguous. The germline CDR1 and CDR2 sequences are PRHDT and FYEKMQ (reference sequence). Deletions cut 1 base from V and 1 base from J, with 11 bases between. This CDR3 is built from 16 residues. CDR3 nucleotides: TGTGCCAGCAGCTTAGTCGCCGGTGGGGCCAAAAACATTCAGTACTTC. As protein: CASSLVAGGAKNIQYF.

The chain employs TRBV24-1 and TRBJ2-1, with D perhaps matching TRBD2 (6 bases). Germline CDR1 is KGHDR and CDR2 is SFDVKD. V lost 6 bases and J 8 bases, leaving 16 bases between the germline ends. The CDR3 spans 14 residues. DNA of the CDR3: TGTGCCACCAGTAGCGGGCTATCGGGGGATGAGCAGTTCTTC. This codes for CATSSGLSGDEQFF.

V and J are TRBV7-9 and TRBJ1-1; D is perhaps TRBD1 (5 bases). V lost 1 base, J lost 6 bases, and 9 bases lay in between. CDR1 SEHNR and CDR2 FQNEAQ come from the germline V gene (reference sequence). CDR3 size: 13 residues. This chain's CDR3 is CASSLGGGAEAFF. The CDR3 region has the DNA TGTGCCAGCAGCTTAGGGGGGGGTGCTGAAGCTTTCTTT.

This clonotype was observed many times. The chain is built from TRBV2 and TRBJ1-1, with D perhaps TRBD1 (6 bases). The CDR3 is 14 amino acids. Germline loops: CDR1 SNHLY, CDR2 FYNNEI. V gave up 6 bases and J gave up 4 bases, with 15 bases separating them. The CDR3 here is CASRVDSVGTEAFF. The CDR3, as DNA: TGTGCCAGCAGGGTGGACAGCGTAGGCACTGAAGCTTTCTTT.

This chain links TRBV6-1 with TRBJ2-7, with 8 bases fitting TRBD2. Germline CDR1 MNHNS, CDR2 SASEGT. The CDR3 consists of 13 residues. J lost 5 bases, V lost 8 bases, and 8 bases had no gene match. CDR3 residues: CASWPGGDHEQYF. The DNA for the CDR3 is TGTGCCAGCTGGCCGGGAGGGGACCACGAGCAGTACTTC.

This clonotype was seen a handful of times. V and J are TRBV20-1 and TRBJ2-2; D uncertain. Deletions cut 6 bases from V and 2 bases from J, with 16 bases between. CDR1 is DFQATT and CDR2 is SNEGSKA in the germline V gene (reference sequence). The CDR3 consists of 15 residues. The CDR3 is CSAKTWAENTGELFF. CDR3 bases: TGCAGTGCCAAGACGTGGGCGGAAAACACCGGGGAGCTGTTTTTT.

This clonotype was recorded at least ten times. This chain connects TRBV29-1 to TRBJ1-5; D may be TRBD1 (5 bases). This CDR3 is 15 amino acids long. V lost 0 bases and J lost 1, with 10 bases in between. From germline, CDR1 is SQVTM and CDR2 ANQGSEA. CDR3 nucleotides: TGCAGCGTTGAAGAGGGGTGGGGGAGCAATCAGCCCCAGCATTTT. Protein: CSVEEGWGSNQPQHF.

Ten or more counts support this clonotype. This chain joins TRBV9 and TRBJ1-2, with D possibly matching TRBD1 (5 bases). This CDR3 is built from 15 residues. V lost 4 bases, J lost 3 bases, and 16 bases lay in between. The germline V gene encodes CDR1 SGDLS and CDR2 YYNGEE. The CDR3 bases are TGTGCCAGCAGCCCCAGTACCGGGGGGGACTATGGCTACACCTTC. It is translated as CASSPSTGGDYGYTF. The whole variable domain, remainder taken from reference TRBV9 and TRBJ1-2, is DSGVTQTPKHLITATGQRVTLRCSPRSGDLSVYWYQQSLDQGLQFLIQYYNGEERAKGNILERFSAQQFPDLHSELNLSSLELGDSALYFCASSPSTGGDYGYTFGSGTRLTVV.

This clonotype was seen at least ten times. CDR3 DNA: TGTGCCTGGGGGACAGGGAGGAATGAGCAGTTCTTC. Its protein product is CAWGTGRNEQFF. This rearrangement joins TRBV30 to TRBJ2-1, with 9 bases identical to TRBD1. The CDR3 sequence is 12 residues long. J lost 7 bases, V lost 5 bases, and 3 bases had no gene match. The germline V gene has CDR1 GTSNPN and CDR2 SVGIG (reference sequence). Using reference TRBV30 and TRBJ2-1 for the parts outside the CDR3, the full variable domain is SQTIHQWPATLVQPVGSPLSLECTVEGTSNPNLYWYRQAAGRGLQLLFYSVGIGQISSEVPQNLSASRPQDRQFILSSKKLLLSDSGFYLCAWGTGRNEQFFGPGTRLTVL.

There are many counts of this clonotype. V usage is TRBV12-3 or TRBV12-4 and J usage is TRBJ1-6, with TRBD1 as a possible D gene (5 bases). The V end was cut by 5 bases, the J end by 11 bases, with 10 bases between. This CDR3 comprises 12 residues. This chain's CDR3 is CASSAPGAPLHF. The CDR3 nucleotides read TGTGCCAGCAGTGCCCCGGGGGCACCCCTCCACTTT.